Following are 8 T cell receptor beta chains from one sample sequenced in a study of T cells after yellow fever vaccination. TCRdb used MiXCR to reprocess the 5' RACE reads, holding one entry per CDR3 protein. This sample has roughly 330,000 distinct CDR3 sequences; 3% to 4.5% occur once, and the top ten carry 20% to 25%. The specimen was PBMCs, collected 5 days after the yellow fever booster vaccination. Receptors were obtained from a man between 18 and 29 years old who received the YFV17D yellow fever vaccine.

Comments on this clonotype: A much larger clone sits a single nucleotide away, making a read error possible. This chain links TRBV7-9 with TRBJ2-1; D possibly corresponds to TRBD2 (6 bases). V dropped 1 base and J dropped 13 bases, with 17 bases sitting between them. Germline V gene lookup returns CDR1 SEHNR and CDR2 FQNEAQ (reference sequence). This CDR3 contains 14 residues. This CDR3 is CASSLVSSAYFQFF. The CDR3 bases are TGTGCCAGCAGCTTAGTTTCTAGCGCATATTTTCAGTTCTTC.

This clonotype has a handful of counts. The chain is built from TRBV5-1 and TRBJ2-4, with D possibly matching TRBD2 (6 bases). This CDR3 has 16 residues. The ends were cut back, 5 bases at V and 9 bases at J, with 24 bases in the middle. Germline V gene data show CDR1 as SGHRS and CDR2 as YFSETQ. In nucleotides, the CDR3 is TGCGCCAGCAGACCCGAGACTTCTACAGTCGGGAGCATTCAGTACTTC. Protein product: CASRPETSTVGSIQYF.

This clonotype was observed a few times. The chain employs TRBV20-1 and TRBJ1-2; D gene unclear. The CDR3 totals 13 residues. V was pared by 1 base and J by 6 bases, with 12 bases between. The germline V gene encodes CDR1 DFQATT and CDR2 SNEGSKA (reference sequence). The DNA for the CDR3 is TGCAGTGCTAGAGCCGTAGGGTTCAATGGCTACACCTTC. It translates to CSARAVGFNGYTF.

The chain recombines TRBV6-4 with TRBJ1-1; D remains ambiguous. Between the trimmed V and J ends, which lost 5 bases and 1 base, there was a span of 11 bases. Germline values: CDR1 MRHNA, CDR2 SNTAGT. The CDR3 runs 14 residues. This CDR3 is CASSRVPGNTEAFF. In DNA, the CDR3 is TGTGCCAGCAGTAGGGTCCCAGGGAACACTGAAGCTTTCTTT.

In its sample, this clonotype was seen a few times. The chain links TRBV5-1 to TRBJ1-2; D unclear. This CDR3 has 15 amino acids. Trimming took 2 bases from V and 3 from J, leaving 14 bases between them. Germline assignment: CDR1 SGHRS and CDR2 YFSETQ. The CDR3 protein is CASSLVPTVDYGYTF. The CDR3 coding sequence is TGCGCCAGCAGCTTAGTACCGACTGTTGACTATGGCTACACCTTC.

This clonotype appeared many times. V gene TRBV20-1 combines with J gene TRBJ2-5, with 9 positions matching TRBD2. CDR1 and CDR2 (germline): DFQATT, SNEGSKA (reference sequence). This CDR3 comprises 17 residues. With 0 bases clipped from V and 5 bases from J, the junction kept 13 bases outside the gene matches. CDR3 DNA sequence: TGCAGTGCTAGAGATTCTAGCGGGGCCTCGTGGAGGGAGACCCAGTACTTC. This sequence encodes CSARDSSGASWRETQYF.

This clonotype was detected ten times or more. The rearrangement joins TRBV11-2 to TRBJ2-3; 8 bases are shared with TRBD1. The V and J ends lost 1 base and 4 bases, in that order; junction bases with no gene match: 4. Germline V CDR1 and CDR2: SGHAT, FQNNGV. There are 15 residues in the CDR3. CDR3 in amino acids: CASSLVAGGADTQYF. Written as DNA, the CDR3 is TGTGCCAGCAGCTTAGTGGCAGGGGGCGCAGATACGCAGTATTTT.

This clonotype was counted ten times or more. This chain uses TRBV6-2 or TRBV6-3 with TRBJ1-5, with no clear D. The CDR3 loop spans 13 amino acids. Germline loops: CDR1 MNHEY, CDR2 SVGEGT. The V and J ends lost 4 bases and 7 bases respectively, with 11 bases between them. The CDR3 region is CASSSIEGQPQHF. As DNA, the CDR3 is TGTGCCAGCAGTTCAATAGAGGGCCAGCCCCAGCATTTT.